The sequence of this T cell receptor beta chain was determined in a study of blood T cell repertoires in COVID-19 (TCRdb year 2020). Concerning the study at large: Collaborator samples came from the United States, Italy and Spain and covered acute and convalescent phases of COVID-19. The material from the prospective study consisted of cDNA or gDNA derived from T cells, B-cell-depleted T cells, or PBMCs. Deeply sampled blood TCRbeta repertoires from subjects exposed to, actively infected with, or recovered from COVID-19 were included in the dataset. The repertoires were released in a freely available public database intended as a resource for research on the immune response to SARS-CoV-2. The samples were drawn from the first 160 participants of the ongoing ImmuneRACE study and from 1,254 subjects provided by 6 global collaborators. Nearly every sample came with metadata listing a de-identified subject ID, COVID-19 status, age in years and sex. Where available, HLA class I and class II types were obtained from metadata supplied by the sample provider rather than from assay-based typing. Findings and caveats that apply to the study as a whole: The amount of clinical and demographic metadata varied by source and participant and was provided uncurated.

Enrolling through a virtual design, the prospective study's participants ranged in age from roughly 18 to 89 years and lived across around 25 United States geographic areas. In the prospective study, cohorts were assigned on the basis of participant-reported clinical history obtained from a screening survey and a study questionnaire. Mobile phlebotomists in the prospective study collected whole blood, serum and a nasopharyngeal or oropharyngeal swab from every participant. Prospective study participants could optionally give additional blood draws and questionnaires over an approximately two-month period. Before DNA extraction, blood samples from the prospective study were shipped at room temperature or frozen. TCRbeta CDR3 regions were amplified from genomic DNA using the immunoSEQ Assay, a bias-controlled multiplex PCR. The study's processing was this. Within the assay, amplification of reference gene primers was used to estimate how many nucleated cells each sample contained. Sequence reads were collapsed and filtered to measure the absolute abundance of every unique TCRbeta CDR3 rearrangement. Productive Simpson clonality was computed per sample as the square root of Simpson's diversity index over productive rearrangements. As stored in TCRdb, this immuneACCESS dataset retains in-frame rearrangements with V and J assigned. A fraction of the clones does not appear; measured against another copy, unresolved V genes explain less than half of the discrepancy, and the remainder lacks a known reason. That table furnishes V, J and clone size, whereas the DNA furnished D and trimming. The sample has around 250,000 clones on record, about 90% of them singletons. Of the sample, 1% to 1.5% is held by the ten largest clones.

With respect to this clone: Its cognate antigen has yet to be identified. Per-nucleotide qualities are absent, and no much larger clonotype sits a single base away.

The CDR3 sequence holds 17 residues, the cysteine and phenylalanine included. Of the read, only the CDR3 DNA is kept; its 51 bases are in frame from base 1. Germline trimming: 3 bases from V, 2 bases from J; junction bases outside gene matches: 12. Looking up the germline V gene (reference sequence) yields CDR1 GTSNPN and CDR2 SVGIG. The sample was PBMCs or T cells enriched from blood (not recorded which). The sequence derives from a human donor in a cohort exposed to, infected with or recovered from COVID-19 (not recorded which). The donor label of this sample is uncertain. The chain couples TRBV30 to TRBJ1-5; TRBD1 lines up with 8 middle nucleotides. The sequenced DNA: TGTGCCTGGAGAGGCACAGGGGGAGGCGGTCGCAATCAGCCCCAGCATTTT. Translated, it gives CAWRGTGGGGRNQPQHF.